This T cell receptor (beta chain) was observed in a study of blood T cells in healthy people across ages. In the study overall: About one barcoded beta molecule per two T cells was the capture yield of template switching.

V lost 7 bases and J 0 bases, leaving 9 bases between the germline ends. CDR3 length: 12 residues. The germline CDR1 and CDR2 sequences are SQVTM and ANQGSEA. Only a few counts were recorded for this clonotype. A second PCR, run for roughly 7 to 11 cycles, used a sample-barcoded 5' primer plus a J-beta primer mix. Each cDNA molecule, via a template-switch adaptor with 12 random nucleotides, was tagged. TCRdb recomputed calls from the 5' RACE reads with MiXCR, one row per CDR3 protein. The repertoire has some 1.4 million distinct CDR3 sequences, around two fifths of them found once; the top ten carry 7% to 9.5%.

The sequenced sample was blood. V and J are TRBV29-1 and TRBJ1-2; D is unclear. This sequence originates from a woman aged 18-29 years in good health. CDR3 in amino acids: CSETITNYGYTF. As DNA, the CDR3 is TGCAGCGAGACTATTACTAACTATGGCTACACCTTC.